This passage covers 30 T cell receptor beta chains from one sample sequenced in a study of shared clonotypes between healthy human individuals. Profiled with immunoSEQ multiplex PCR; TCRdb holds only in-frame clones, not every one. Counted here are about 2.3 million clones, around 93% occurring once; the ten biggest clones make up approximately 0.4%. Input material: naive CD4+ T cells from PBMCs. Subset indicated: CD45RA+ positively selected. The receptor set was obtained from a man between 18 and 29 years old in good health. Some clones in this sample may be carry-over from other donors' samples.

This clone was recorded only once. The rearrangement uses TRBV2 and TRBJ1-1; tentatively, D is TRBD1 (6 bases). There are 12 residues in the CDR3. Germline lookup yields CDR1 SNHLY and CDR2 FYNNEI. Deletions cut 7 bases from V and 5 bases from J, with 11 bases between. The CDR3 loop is CASIKRGTEAFF. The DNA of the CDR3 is TGTGCCAGCATTAAGAGGGGGACTGAAGCTTTCTTT.

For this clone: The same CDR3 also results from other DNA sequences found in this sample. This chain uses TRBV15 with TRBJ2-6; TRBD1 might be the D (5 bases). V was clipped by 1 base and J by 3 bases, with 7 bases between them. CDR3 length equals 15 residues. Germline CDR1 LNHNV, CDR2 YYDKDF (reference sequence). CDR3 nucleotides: TGTGCCACCAGCAGAGTAGGGGTTGGGGCCAACGTCCTGACTTTC. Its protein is CATSRVGVGANVLTF.

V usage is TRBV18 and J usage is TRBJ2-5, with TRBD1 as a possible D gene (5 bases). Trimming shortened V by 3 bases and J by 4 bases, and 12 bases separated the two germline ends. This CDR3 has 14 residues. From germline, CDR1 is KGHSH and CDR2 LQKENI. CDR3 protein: CASSPLGPAETQYF. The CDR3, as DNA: TGTGCCAGCTCACCGTTGGGGCCTGCAGAGACCCAGTACTTC. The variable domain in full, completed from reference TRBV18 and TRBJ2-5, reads NAGVMQNPRHLVRRRGQEARLRCSPMKGHSHVYWYRQLPEEGLKFMVYLQKENIIDESGMPKERFSAEFPKEGPSILRIQQVVRGDSAAYFCASSPLGPAETQYFGPGTRLLVL.

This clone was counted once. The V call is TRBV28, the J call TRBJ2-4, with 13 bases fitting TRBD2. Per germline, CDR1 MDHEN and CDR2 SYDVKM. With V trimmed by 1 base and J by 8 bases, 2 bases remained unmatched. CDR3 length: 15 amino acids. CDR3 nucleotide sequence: TGTGCCAGCAGTTTATCCGGACTAGCGGGAGACATTCAGTACTTC. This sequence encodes CASSLSGLAGDIQYF.

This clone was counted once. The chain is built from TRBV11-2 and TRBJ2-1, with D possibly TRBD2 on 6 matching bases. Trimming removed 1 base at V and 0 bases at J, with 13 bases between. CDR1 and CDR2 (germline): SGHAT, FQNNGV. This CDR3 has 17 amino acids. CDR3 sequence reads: CASSLVGSGISYNEQFF. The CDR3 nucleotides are TGTGCCAGCAGCTTAGTTGGTAGCGGAATCTCCTACAATGAGCAGTTCTTC.

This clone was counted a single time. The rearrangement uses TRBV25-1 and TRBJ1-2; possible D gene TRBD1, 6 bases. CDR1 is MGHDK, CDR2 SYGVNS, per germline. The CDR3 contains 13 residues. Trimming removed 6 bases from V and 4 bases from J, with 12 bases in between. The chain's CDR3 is CASSRDTFYGYTF. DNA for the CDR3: TGTGCCAGCAGCCGGGACACCTTCTATGGCTACACCTTC.

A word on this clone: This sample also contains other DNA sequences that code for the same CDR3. The CDR3 reads CASSPGQHTDTQYF. The CDR3 nucleotides read TGCGCCAGCAGCCCGGGACAGCACACAGATACGCAGTATTTT. The rearrangement links TRBV5-1 to TRBJ2-3; TRBD1 matches at 7 bases. Germline CDR1 and CDR2: SGHRS and YFSETQ. The CDR3 is made up of 14 amino acids. The ends lost 4 bases at V and 2 bases at J; junction bases unmatched: 4.

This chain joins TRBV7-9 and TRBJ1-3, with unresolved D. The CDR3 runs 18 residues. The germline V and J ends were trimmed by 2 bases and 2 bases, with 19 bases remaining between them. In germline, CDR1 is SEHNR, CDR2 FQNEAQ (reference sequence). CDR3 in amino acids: CASSLRATASFTGNTIYF. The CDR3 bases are TGTGCCAGCAGCTTAAGGGCCACGGCCTCCTTCACTGGAAACACCATATATTTT.

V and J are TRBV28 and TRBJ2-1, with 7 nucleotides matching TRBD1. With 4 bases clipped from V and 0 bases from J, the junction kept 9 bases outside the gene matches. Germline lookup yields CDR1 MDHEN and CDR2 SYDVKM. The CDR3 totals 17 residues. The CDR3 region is CASSSTGDPSSYNEQFF. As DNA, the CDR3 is TGTGCCAGCAGTTCAACAGGGGACCCGAGCTCCTACAATGAGCAGTTCTTC.

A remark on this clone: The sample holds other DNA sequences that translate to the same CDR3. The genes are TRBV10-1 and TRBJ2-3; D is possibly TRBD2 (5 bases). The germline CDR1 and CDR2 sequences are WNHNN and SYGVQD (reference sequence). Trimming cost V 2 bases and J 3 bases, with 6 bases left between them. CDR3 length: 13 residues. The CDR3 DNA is TGCGCCAGCAGTGAGCGGGGAACAGATACGCAGTATTTT. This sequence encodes CASSERGTDTQYF.

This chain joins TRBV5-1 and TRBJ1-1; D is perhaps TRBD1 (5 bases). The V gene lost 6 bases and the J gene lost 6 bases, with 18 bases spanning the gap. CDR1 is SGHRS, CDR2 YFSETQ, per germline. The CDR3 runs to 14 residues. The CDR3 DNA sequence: TGCGCCAGCACCTGGGGAGACACAGGCCCTGAAGCTTTCTTT. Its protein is CASTWGDTGPEAFF.

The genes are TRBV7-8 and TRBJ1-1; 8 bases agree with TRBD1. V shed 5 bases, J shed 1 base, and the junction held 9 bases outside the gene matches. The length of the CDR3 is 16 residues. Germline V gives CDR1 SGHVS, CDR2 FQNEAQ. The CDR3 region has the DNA TGTGCCAGCAGCCCCAGGACAGGGCTGGGGAACACTGAAGCTTTCTTT. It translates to CASSPRTGLGNTEAFF.

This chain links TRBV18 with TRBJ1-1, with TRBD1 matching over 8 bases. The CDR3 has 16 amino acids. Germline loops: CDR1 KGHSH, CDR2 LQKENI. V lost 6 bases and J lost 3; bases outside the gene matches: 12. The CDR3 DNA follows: TGTGCCAGCTCCCCGGACAGGGCTGGAGAGTACACTGAAGCTTTCTTT. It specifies CASSPDRAGEYTEAFF.

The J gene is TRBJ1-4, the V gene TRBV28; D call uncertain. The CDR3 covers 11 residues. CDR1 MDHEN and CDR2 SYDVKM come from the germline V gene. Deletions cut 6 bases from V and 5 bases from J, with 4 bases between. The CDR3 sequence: CASRMNEKLFF. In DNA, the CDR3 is TGTGCCAGCAGAATGAATGAAAAACTGTTTTTT.

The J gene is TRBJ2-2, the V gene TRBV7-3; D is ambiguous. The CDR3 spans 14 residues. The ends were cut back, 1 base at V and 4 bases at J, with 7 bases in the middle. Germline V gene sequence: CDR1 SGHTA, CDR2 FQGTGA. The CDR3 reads CASSLKQSTGELFF. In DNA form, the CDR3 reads TGTGCCAGCAGCTTAAAACAGAGCACCGGGGAGCTGTTTTTT.

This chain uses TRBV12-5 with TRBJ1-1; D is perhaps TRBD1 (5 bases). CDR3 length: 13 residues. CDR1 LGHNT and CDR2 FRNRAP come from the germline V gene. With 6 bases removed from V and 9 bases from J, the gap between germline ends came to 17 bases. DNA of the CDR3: TGTGCTAGTGGGCAGGGCGTTGTGGGTAAAGCTTTCTTT. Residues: CASGQGVVGKAFF.

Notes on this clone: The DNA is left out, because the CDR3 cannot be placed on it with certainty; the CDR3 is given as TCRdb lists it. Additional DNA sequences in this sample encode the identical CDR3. CDR3 amino acids: CASSFTSGREETQYF. This chain uses TRBV28 with TRBJ2-5. Germline V gives CDR1 MDHEN, CDR2 SYDVKM. The CDR3 is 15 amino acids long, termini counted.

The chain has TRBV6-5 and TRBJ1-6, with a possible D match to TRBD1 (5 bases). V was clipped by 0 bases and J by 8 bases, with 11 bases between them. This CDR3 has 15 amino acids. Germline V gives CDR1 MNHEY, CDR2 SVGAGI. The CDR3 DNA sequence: TGTGCCAGCAGTTACTCCGGCAGGGCCGATTCACCCCTCCACTTT. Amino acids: CASSYSGRADSPLHF.

CDR3 protein: CASSQDLWGQKETQYF. The CDR3 bases are TGCGCCAGCAGCCAAGATCTATGGGGACAGAAAGAGACCCAGTACTTC. This sequence joins TRBV4-1 and TRBJ2-5, with 7 bases lining up with TRBD1. Germline loops: CDR1 MGHRA, CDR2 YSYEKL. The V and J ends lost 0 bases and 3 bases, in that order; junction bases with no gene match: 7. The CDR3 length is 16 residues.

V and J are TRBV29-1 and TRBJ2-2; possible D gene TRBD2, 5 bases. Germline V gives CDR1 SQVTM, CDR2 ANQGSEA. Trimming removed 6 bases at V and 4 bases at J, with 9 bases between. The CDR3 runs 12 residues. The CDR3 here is CSVDRGTGELFF. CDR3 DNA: TGCAGCGTCGACCGGGGCACCGGGGAGCTGTTTTTT.

CDR3 residues: CASSSRTGEYF. CDR3 DNA sequence: TGTGCCAGCAGCTCGCGGACAGGGGAGTACTTC. The chain is built from TRBV7-8 and TRBJ2-5; TRBD1 aligns across 9 bases. The CDR3 is 11 amino acids. Trimming at V came to 4 bases and at J to 12 bases, leaving 3 bases not matched to a gene. Germline V CDR1 and CDR2: SGHVS, FQNEAQ.

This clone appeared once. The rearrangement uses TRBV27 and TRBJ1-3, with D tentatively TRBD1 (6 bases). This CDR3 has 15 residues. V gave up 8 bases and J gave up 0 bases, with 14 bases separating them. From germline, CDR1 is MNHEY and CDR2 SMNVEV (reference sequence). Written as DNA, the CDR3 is TGTGCCAGCGGGGGCAGGTCTCGCTCTGGAAACACCATATATTTT. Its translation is CASGGRSRSGNTIYF.

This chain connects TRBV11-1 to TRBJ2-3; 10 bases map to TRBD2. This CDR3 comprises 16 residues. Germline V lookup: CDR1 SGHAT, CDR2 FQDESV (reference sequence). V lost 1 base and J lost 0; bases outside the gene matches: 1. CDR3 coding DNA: TGTGCCAGCAGCTTAGGACTAGCGGGCAGCACAGATACGCAGTATTTT. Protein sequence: CASSLGLAGSTDTQYF. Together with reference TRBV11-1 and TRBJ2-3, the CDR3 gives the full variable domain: EAEVAQSPRYKITEKSQAVAFWCDPISGHATLYWYRQILGQGPELLVQFQDESVVDDSQLPKDRFSAERLKGVDSTLKIQPAELGDSAMYLCASSLGLAGSTDTQYFGPGTRLTVL.

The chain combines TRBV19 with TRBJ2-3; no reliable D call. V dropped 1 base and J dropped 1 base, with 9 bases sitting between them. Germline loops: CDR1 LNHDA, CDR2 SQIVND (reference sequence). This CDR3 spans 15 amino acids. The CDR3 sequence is CASSIAGFGTDTQYF. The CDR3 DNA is TGTGCCAGTAGTATAGCCGGGTTCGGCACAGATACGCAGTATTTT.

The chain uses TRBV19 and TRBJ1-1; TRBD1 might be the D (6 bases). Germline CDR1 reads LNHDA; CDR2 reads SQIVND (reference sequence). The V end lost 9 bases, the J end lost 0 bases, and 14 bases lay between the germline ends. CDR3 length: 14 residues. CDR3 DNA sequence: TGTGCCAGCTCTCGGGACAATTTGAACACTGAAGCTTTCTTT. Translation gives CASSRDNLNTEAFF. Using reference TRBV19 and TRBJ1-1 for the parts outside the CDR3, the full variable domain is DGGITQSPKYLFRKEGQNVTLSCEQNLNHDAMYWYRQDPGQGLRLIYYSQIVNDFQKGDIAEGYSVSREKKESFPLTVTSAQKNPTAFYLCASSRDNLNTEAFFGQGTRLTVV.

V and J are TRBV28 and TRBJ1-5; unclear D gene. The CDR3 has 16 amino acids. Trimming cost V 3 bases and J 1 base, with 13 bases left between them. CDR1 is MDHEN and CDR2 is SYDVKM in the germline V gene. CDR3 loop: CASSFSRPLSNQPQHF. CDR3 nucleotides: TGTGCCAGCAGTTTTTCCAGGCCCCTGAGCAATCAGCCCCAGCATTTT.

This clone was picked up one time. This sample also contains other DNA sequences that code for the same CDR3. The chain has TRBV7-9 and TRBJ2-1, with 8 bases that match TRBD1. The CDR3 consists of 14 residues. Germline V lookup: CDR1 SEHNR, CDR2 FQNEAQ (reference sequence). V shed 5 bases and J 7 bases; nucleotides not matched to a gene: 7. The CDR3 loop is CASSPGQGRNEQFF. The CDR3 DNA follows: TGTGCCAGCAGCCCTGGACAGGGACGAAATGAGCAGTTCTTC.

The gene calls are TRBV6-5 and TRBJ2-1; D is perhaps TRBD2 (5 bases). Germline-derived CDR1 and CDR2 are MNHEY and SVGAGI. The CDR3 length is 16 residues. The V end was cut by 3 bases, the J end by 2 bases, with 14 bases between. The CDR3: CASSYYREITYNEQFF. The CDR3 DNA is TGTGCCAGCAGTTATTATAGGGAGATAACCTACAATGAGCAGTTCTTC.

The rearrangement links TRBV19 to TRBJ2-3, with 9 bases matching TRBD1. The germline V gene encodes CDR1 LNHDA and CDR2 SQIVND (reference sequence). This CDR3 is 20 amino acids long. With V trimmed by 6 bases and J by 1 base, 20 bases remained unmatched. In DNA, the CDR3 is TGTGCCAGTAGGAACGGGACAGGGCCCGCGCGGGAGCGCCGCACAGATACGCAGTATTTT. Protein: CASRNGTGPARERRTDTQYF.

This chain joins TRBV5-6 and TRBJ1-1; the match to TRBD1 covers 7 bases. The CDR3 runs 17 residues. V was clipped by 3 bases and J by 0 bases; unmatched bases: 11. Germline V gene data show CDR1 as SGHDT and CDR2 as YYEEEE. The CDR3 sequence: CASSWRVGQPMNTEAFF. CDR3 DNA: TGTGCCAGCAGCTGGCGGGTGGGACAGCCCATGAACACTGAAGCTTTCTTT.